Listed here are 25 T cell receptor beta chains from one sample, sequenced in a study of tissue T cells after allogeneic stem cell transplantation. Time point reported: mouse harvest day 14 after allogeneic transplant. Mouse grafts combined 10^7 T-cell-depleted bone marrow cells with 10^6 splenic CD5+ T cells. Libraries were prepared by immunoSEQ multiplex PCR; TCRdb keeps only in-frame clonotypes and omits some of them. The data show about 1,700 clones, roughly 50% seen once. Sequencing used gut tissue. The receptor source for this set is a female BALB/c mouse given C57BL/6 T cells with graft-versus-host disease after an allogeneic hematopoietic cell transplant.

As concerns this clone: Gene names refer to mouse genes. Read coverage stops 1 residue before the CDR3 terminus; the germline J gene supplies the remainder. This chain connects TRBV31 to TRBJ2-5; D unresolved. Per the germline V gene, CDR1 is GKSSPN and CDR2 is SITVG. The CDR3 has 11 residues. V lost 3 bases and J lost 6, with 7 bases in between. Partial CDR3 DNA: TGTGCCTGGAGCCTCAGGGACACCCAGTAC. Its translation is CAWSLRDTQY. Given in full, the CDR3 is CAWSLRDTQYF.

There are a few counts of this clone. Gene names and germline refer to mouse. The sequenced fragment ends 1 residue before the CDR3 boundary, so the rest is inferred from the germline J gene. V usage is TRBV5 and J usage is TRBJ2-7; D might be TRBD2 (5 bases). Germline values: CDR1 LGHNA, CDR2 YNLKQL (reference sequence). CDR3 size: 14 residues. V shed 0 bases and J shed 2 bases, with 8 bases lying between them. CDR3 DNA (partial): TGTGCCAGCAGCCAAGATCCTGGGACCTATGAACAGTAC. The encoded protein is CASSQDPGTYEQY. The whole CDR3 sequence reads CASSQDPGTYEQYF.

This clone is categorized as large. Genes here carry mouse names. The read stops 1 residue short of the end of the CDR3; the missing end is completed from the germline J gene. V gene TRBV5 combines with J gene TRBJ1-4; 12 nucleotides match TRBD1. V shed 2 bases, J shed 5 bases, and the junction held 6 bases outside the gene matches. This CDR3 is 17 amino acids long. Germline-derived CDR1 and CDR2 are LGHNA and YNLKQL (reference sequence). CDR3 amino acids: CASSQFPGQGANERLFF. CDR3 bases read: TGTGCCAGCAGCCAATTTCCGGGACAGGGGGCGAACGAAAGATTATTT.

A word on this clone: Here the gene names and germline are mouse. The CDR3 end falls 1 residue outside the read, so it is completed with the germline J gene. V is TRBV13-2 and J is TRBJ2-1; TRBD2 aligns across 9 bases. The V gene end was trimmed by 3 bases and the J gene end by 4 bases; junction bases not matched to a gene: 2. CDR1 is NNHNN and CDR2 is SYGAGS in the germline V gene (reference sequence). The CDR3 totals 14 residues. The CDR3 spells CASGGTGEYAEQFF. The CDR3 bases that were read are TGTGCCAGCGGTGGGACTGGGGAGTATGCTGAGCAGTTC.

With respect to this clone: The gene names here belong to mouse. The read terminates 1 residue ahead of where the CDR3 ends, so the germline J gene completes it. The genes are TRBV19 and TRBJ2-7, with TRBD2 identical over 9 bases. The CDR3 sequence is 15 residues long. Trimming took 2 bases from V and 0 from J; bases not matched to a gene: 3. Per germline, CDR1 FNHDT and CDR2 SITEND (reference sequence). The CDR3: CASSMMGGRSYEQYF. The sequenced part of the CDR3 DNA is TGTGCCAGCAGTATGATGGGGGGGCGCTCCTATGAACAGTAC.

This clone was picked up a small number of times. Genes and germline are mouse. The CDR3 DNA, read in part, is TGTGCCAGCAGCCGGGACAGTCAAAACACCTTGTAC. It specifies CASSRDSQNTLY. The whole CDR3 reads CASSRDSQNTLYF. This sequence joins TRBV26 and TRBJ2-4; D possibly uses TRBD1 or TRBD2 (5 bases each). The read terminates 1 residue before the CDR3 end, so the remaining end is supplied by the germline J gene. Trimming took 6 bases from V and 0 from J, leaving 7 bases between them. The CDR3 totals 13 residues. Germline V gene lookup returns CDR1 KGHPV and CDR2 FQNQEV (reference sequence).

Concerning this clone: Genes and germline are mouse. Sequencing ends 1 residue short of the CDR3 end; the germline J gene provides the rest. The chain joins TRBV5 to TRBJ2-1; D remains unclear. Germline V gives CDR1 LGHNA, CDR2 YNLKQL (reference sequence). V was pared by 1 base and J by 3 bases, with 10 bases between. The CDR3 has 15 amino acids. CDR3 DNA, as far as it was read: TGTGCCAGCAGCCAAGGTCGGTTGAGCTATGCTGAGCAGTTC. Protein sequence: CASSQGRLSYAEQF. The full CDR3 protein reads CASSQGRLSYAEQFF.

Of note for this clone: These gene names are mouse names. The observed sequence ends 1 residue before the CDR3 terminus, with the missing tail filled in from the germline J gene. The chain recombines TRBV5 with TRBJ2-1; 9 nucleotides agree with TRBD1. Per germline, CDR1 LGHNA and CDR2 YNLKQL (reference sequence). This CDR3 spans 14 amino acids. V lost 4 bases to trimming and J lost 7 bases; unmatched junction nucleotides: 5. The CDR3 DNA, read in part, is TGTGCCAGCAGCCCCGGACAGGGGAGAGCTGAGCAGTTC. Its translation is CASSPGQGRAEQF. The complete CDR3 protein is CASSPGQGRAEQFF.

Comment on this clone: Mouse gene names apply. The CDR3 end lies 1 residue beyond the end of the read and is filled in from the germline J gene. V and J are TRBV2 and TRBJ2-3; 12 bases fit TRBD2. Germline CDR1 and CDR2: LGHNA and YSYQKL. This CDR3 region has 17 residues. V lost 0 bases to trimming and J lost 1 base; unmatched junction nucleotides: 2. CDR3 bases read: TGTGCCAGCAGCCAAGAGTGGACTGGGGGGGGTGCAGAAACGCTGTAT. Translation gives CASSQEWTGGGAETLY. From start to end, the CDR3 is CASSQEWTGGGAETLYF.

In this sample, this clone is large. The gene names given are mouse names. The read stops 1 residue short of the end of the CDR3; the missing end is completed from the germline J gene. The chain uses TRBV13-1 and TRBJ2-7, with 11 nucleotides matching TRBD1. Per germline, CDR1 NSHNY and CDR2 SYGAGN. With 3 bases clipped from V and 3 bases from J, the junction kept 2 bases outside the gene matches. CDR3 length equals 14 residues. The CDR3 DNA, read in part, is TGTGCCAGCAGTGGAGGGACAGGGGGCTATGAACAGTAC. Its translation: CASSGGTGGYEQY. The CDR3 in full is CASSGGTGGYEQYF.

This clone was picked up one time. Mouse germline and gene names are used. Coverage ceases 1 residue before the CDR3 finishes, and the germline J gene fills in the end. The chain links TRBV26 to TRBJ2-4, with TRBD2 identical over 9 bases. Unmatched junction bases numbered 4, after V lost 0 bases and J lost 3 bases. The CDR3 is made up of 16 amino acids. The V gene's germline CDR1 is KGHPV and CDR2 FQNQEV (reference sequence). The CDR3 reads CASSLSGGARQNTLYF. Partial CDR3 DNA: TGTGCCAGCAGTCTGTCTGGGGGGGCGCGACAAAACACCTTGTAC.

As to this clone: Genes and germline come from the mouse. Coverage ceases 1 residue before the CDR3 finishes, and the germline J gene fills in the end. The genes are TRBV15 and TRBJ2-2; TRBD2 matches at 7 bases. Trimming cost V 6 bases and J 0 bases; bases outside gene matches: 1. The CDR3 is 14 residues long. Germline CDR1 is SGHND and CDR2 is FRSKSL. CDR3 DNA (partial): TGTGCCAGCAGACTGGGGTCAAACACCGGGCAGCTCTAC. Protein product: CASRLGSNTGQLY. The complete CDR3 sequence is CASRLGSNTGQLYF.

Regarding this clone: The gene names here belong to mouse. Sequencing ends 1 residue short of the CDR3 end; the germline J gene provides the rest. This chain uses TRBV26 with TRBJ2-5, with D perhaps given as TRBD1 or TRBD2 (6 bases each). Germline CDR1 and CDR2: KGHPV and FQNQEV (reference sequence). The CDR3 loop spans 14 amino acids. Trimming stripped 6 bases from V and 1 base from J, with 11 bases between. The covered CDR3 bases are TGTGCCAGCAGGAGGGGGGTTTACCAAGACACCCAGTAC. Its translation is CASRRGVYQDTQY. The full CDR3 protein reads CASRRGVYQDTQYF. The whole variable domain, remainder taken from reference TRBV26 and TRBJ2-5, is NSKVIQTPRYLVKGQGQKAKMRCIPEKGHPVVFWYQQNKNNEFKFLINFQNQEVLQQIDMTEKRFSAECPSNSPCSLEIQSSEAGDSALYLCASRRGVYQDTQYFGPGTRLLVL.

As to this clone: Gene names follow the mouse nomenclature. The CDR3 end lies 1 residue beyond the end of the read and is filled in from the germline J gene. J is TRBJ2-3 and V is TRBV2; D uncertain. Germline CDR1 is LGHNA and CDR2 is YSYQKL. Trimming stripped 1 base from V and 1 base from J, with 3 bases between. This CDR3 has 13 amino acids. The CDR3 here is CASSQAGAETLYF. The CDR3 DNA, read in part, is TGTGCCAGCAGCCAAGCGGGTGCAGAAACGCTGTAT.

A word on this clone: Genes here carry mouse names. The CDR3 goes on 1 residue after the read ends, and that part is filled in from the germline J gene. The V and J genes are TRBV4 and TRBJ2-4; D call uncertain. The CDR3 covers 13 residues. CDR1 is LGHDT and CDR2 is YNNKQL in the germline V gene (reference sequence). V dropped 6 bases and J dropped 2 bases, with 9 bases sitting between them. The CDR3: CASSNRDQNTLYF. CDR3 DNA, as far as it was read: TGTGCCAGCAGTAACAGAGATCAAAACACCTTGTAC.

This clone has just a few counts. The genes are named according to mouse. The DNA ends 1 residue before the CDR3 does, and the rest of the CDR3 is filled in from the germline J gene. This chain links TRBV13-1 with TRBJ2-7; perhaps TRBD1 as D (6 bases). The CDR3 is 11 amino acids. Germline CDR1 and CDR2: NSHNY and SYGAGN. Trimming left V 2 bases short and J 6 bases short, with 6 bases between. The CDR3 is CASSDRGEQYF. The sequenced CDR3 bases are TGTGCCAGCAGTGACAGGGGTGAACAGTAC.

Comments on this clone: Gene and germline names: mouse. The read halts 1 residue ahead of the CDR3 end, with the missing end drawn from the germline J gene. In the same sample, other DNA sequences code for this CDR3. The chain couples TRBV3 to TRBJ2-1, with a possible D match to TRBD1 (5 bases). CDR1 is SNHLY, CDR2 FYNGKV, per germline (reference sequence). Trimming stripped 4 bases from V and 9 bases from J, with 13 bases between. The CDR3 has 13 amino acids. The sequenced CDR3 bases are TGTGCCAGCAGCTCCGGTACAGGCGTTGAGCAGTTC. Residues: CASSSGTGVEQF. Given in full, the CDR3 is CASSSGTGVEQFF.

Worth noting for this clone: The gene names here belong to mouse. Coverage ceases 1 residue before the CDR3 finishes, and the germline J gene fills in the end. The chain is built from TRBV4 and TRBJ2-3; 10 bases are a match to TRBD2. Germline CDR1 and CDR2: LGHDT and YNNKQL (reference sequence). V shed 5 bases and J 0 bases; nucleotides not matched to a gene: 5. The CDR3 has 16 residues. CDR3 DNA (partial): TGTGCCAGCAGCCTCGGACTGGGGGCCAGTGCAGAAACGCTGTAT. Translated, it gives CASSLGLGASAETLY. Given in full, the CDR3 is CASSLGLGASAETLYF.

This clone occurred a few times. Germline and genes: mouse. Coverage ceases 1 residue before the CDR3 finishes, and the germline J gene fills in the end. The chain joins TRBV12-1 to TRBJ1-4; the D is unclear. Germline CDR1 and CDR2: SGHSN and HYEKVE. The CDR3 has 13 amino acids. V was shortened by 0 bases and J by 3 bases, with 4 bases between the two germline ends. Incomplete CDR3 DNA: TGTGCCAGCTCTCTCGACACCAACGAAAGATTATTT. This sequence encodes CASSLDTNERLF. From start to end, the CDR3 is CASSLDTNERLFF. The full variable domain, in which reference TRBV12-1 and TRBJ1-4 provide the parts outside the CDR3, is DSGVVQSPRHIIKEKGGRSVLTCIPISGHSNVVWYQQTLGKELKFLIQHYEKVERDKGFLPSRFSVQQFDDYHSEMNMSALELEDSAMYFCASSLDTNERLFFGHGTKLSVL.

This clone showed up just a few times. Genes and germline are mouse. Read data end 1 residue before the CDR3 end; the end is taken from the germline J gene. The chain recombines TRBV5 with TRBJ2-4, with 9 bases aligning to TRBD2. The CDR3 has 19 residues. Germline V lookup: CDR1 LGHNA, CDR2 YNLKQL (reference sequence). The ends lost 1 base at V and 0 bases at J; junction bases unmatched: 11. The CDR3 spells CASSQGQTGWGGSQNTLYF. The covered CDR3 bases are TGTGCCAGCAGCCAAGGTCAAACGGGCTGGGGGGGAAGTCAAAACACCTTGTAC.

This clone has just a few counts. Gene names are mouse gene names. The read ends 1 residue before the CDR3 terminus; that terminus is restored from the germline J gene. The chain employs TRBV3 and TRBJ2-7, with D possibly matching TRBD1 (5 bases). The CDR3 runs to 12 residues. Germline assignment: CDR1 SNHLY and CDR2 FYNGKV (reference sequence). V lost 5 bases and J 3 bases, leaving 8 bases between the germline ends. CDR3 DNA, as far as it was read: TGTGCCAGCAGCCCAGGGAGCTATGAACAGTAC. Residues: CASSPGSYEQY. The full CDR3 is CASSPGSYEQYF. The whole variable domain, remainder taken from reference TRBV3 and TRBJ2-7, is GPKVLQIPSHQIIDMGQMVTLNCDPVSNHLYFYWYKQILGQQMEFLVNFYNGKVMEKSKLFKDQFSVERPDGSYFTLKIQPTALEDSAVYFCASSPGSYEQYFGPGTRLTVL.

With regard to this clone: Gene names and germline refer to mouse. The chain's CDR3 is CASSVHANTEVFF. CDR3 DNA, as far as it was read: TGTGCCAGCAGTGTCCATGCAAACACAGAAGTCTTC. The rearrangement joins TRBV19 to TRBJ1-1; unclear D gene. The CDR3 extends 1 residue past the end of the read, so its final part is completed from the germline J gene. The V end lost 4 bases, the J end lost 0 bases, and 7 bases lay between the germline ends. There are 13 residues in the CDR3. The germline V gene has CDR1 FNHDT and CDR2 SITEND (reference sequence).

Of note for this clone: Here the gene names and germline are mouse. The CDR3 extends 1 residue past the end of the read, so its final part is completed from the germline J gene. The chain couples TRBV12-1 to TRBJ1-6, with D uncertain. TRBJ1-6 belongs to the ORF category, with a function that is uncertain. CDR3 length: 13 residues. Germline CDR1 reads SGHSN; CDR2 reads HYEKVE. The V gene lost 0 bases and the J gene lost 2 bases, with 1 base spanning the gap. This CDR3 reads CASSLAYNSPLYF. CDR3 bases read: TGTGCCAGCTCTCTCGCCTATAATTCGCCCCTCTAC.

A remark on this clone: Genes and germline are mouse. CDR3 region: CASSLLGDYAEQFF. CDR3 DNA (partial): TGTGCCAGCAGTTTACTGGGGGACTATGCTGAGCAGTTC. J is TRBJ2-1 and V is TRBV15; 7 bases match TRBD2. The read terminates 1 residue before the CDR3 end, so the remaining end is supplied by the germline J gene. CDR3 size: 14 residues. V shed 2 bases and J 2 bases; nucleotides not matched to a gene: 0. Germline CDR1 SGHND, CDR2 FRSKSL.

As concerns this clone: The gene symbols are mouse symbols. The read ends 1 residue shy of where the CDR3 ends; the end is completed using the germline J gene. The chain carries TRBV3 and TRBJ1-2; a possible D gene is TRBD1 (6 bases). Germline CDR1 reads SNHLY; CDR2 reads FYNGKV (reference sequence). The V and J ends lost 1 base and 2 bases respectively, with 11 bases between them. This CDR3 spans 15 amino acids. The sequenced CDR3 bases are TGTGCCAGCAGCTTAGTGGGGAGGGGGAACTCCGACTACACC. Its protein product is CASSLVGRGNSDYT. The entire CDR3 reads CASSLVGRGNSDYTF.